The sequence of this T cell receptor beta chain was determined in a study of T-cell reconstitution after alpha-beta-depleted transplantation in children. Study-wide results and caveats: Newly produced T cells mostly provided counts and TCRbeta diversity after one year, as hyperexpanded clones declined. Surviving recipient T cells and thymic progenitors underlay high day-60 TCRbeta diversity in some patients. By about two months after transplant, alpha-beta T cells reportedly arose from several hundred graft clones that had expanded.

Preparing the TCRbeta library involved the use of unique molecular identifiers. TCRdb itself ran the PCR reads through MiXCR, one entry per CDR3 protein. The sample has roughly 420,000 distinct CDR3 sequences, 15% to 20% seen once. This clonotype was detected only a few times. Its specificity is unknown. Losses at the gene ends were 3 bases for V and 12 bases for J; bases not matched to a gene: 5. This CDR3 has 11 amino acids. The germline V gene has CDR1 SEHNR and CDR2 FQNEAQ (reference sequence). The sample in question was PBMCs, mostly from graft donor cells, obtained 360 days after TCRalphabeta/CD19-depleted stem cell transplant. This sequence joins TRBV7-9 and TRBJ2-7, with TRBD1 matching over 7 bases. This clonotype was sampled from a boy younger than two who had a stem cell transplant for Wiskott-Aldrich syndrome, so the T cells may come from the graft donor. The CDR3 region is CASSFMDRWYF. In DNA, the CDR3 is TGTGCCAGCAGCTTTATGGACAGGTGGTACTTC.